This passage covers 12 T cell receptor beta chains from one sample sequenced in a study of OX40 agonist ivuxolimab in advanced cancers. TCRdb's table, derived via immunoSEQ multiplex PCR, lists solely in-frame clones and lacks some. The table has 65,000 to 90,000 clones, about 90% seen once. The source was CD4+ or CD8+ T cells sorted from blood, collected in a trial of the OX40 agonist ivuxolimab. Receptor source: an adult with an advanced solid tumor such as melanoma, head and neck, liver or kidney cancer.

V is TRBV9 and J is TRBJ1-5; a possible D gene is TRBD1 (6 bases). The CDR3 is 14 amino acids. V gave up 4 bases and J gave up 5 bases, with 13 bases separating them. CDR1 SGDLS and CDR2 YYNGEE come from the germline V gene. The CDR3 DNA sequence: TGTGCCAGCAGCCGAGGGGGGGGAGATCAGCCCCAGCATTTT. It encodes CASSRGGGDQPQHF.

V and J are TRBV4-3 and TRBJ2-7, with no clear D. The CDR3 extends over 14 amino acids. Trimming cost V 1 base and J 2 bases, with 9 bases left between them. CDR1 LGHNA and CDR2 YSLEER come from the germline V gene. CDR3 in amino acids: CASSQVDGTYEQYF. In DNA, the CDR3 is TGCGCCAGCAGCCAAGTGGACGGTACCTACGAGCAGTACTTC.

The V and J genes are TRBV5-5 and TRBJ1-5, with 7 positions matching TRBD1. This CDR3 is 13 amino acids long. The ends lost 0 bases at V and 11 bases at J; junction bases unmatched: 5. Per the germline V gene, CDR1 is SGHKS and CDR2 is YYEKEE (reference sequence). The CDR3, as DNA: TGTGCCAGCAGCTTGGCGACAGGGCAGTCCCAGCATTTT. Amino acids: CASSLATGQSQHF.

The chain employs TRBV28 and TRBJ2-1; no clear D. Germline-derived CDR1 and CDR2 are MDHEN and SYDVKM. The germline V and J ends were trimmed by 6 bases and 7 bases, with 16 bases remaining between them. This CDR3 is 14 amino acids long. CDR3 sequence reads: CASSPVKVWNEQFF. CDR3 in DNA: TGTGCCAGCAGCCCAGTGAAAGTTTGGAATGAGCAGTTCTTC.

The rearrangement uses TRBV16 and TRBJ2-1; the D is unclear. Germline values: CDR1 KGHSY, CDR2 FQNENV. V lost 0 bases, J lost 6 bases, and 6 bases lay in between. The CDR3 is 13 residues long. CDR3 in DNA: TGTGCCAGCAGCCAATCGGACGGCAATGAGCAGTTCTTC. It encodes CASSQSDGNEQFF.

V gene TRBV28 combines with J gene TRBJ2-7; unclear D gene. Looked up from germline, CDR1 is MDHEN and CDR2 is SYDVKM. The CDR3 loop spans 13 amino acids. Trimming cost V 3 bases and J 0 bases, with 6 bases left between them. The CDR3 nucleotides read TGTGCCAGCAGTTTGTGGAGCTCCTACGAGCAGTACTTC. It codes for CASSLWSSYEQYF.

The rearrangement joins TRBV5-1 to TRBJ1-1; D is ambiguous. Germline assignment: CDR1 SGHRS and CDR2 YFSETQ. The length of the CDR3 is 14 residues. The V end was cut by 0 bases, the J end by 2 bases, with 8 bases between. CDR3: CASSLASANTEAFF. CDR3 bases: TGCGCCAGCAGCTTGGCTTCTGCCAACACTGAAGCTTTCTTT.

The J gene is TRBJ1-1, the V gene TRBV15; 7 bases line up with TRBD1. The CDR3 consists of 13 residues. Per germline, CDR1 LNHNV and CDR2 YYDKDF (reference sequence). Losses at the gene ends were 2 bases for V and 5 bases for J; bases not matched to a gene: 2. For the CDR3, the DNA is TGTGCCACCAGCAGAATACAGGGGACTGAAGCTTTCTTT. Translated, it gives CATSRIQGTEAFF.

This chain uses TRBV2 with TRBJ2-4; D tentatively reads TRBD1 or TRBD2 (5 bases each). V was cut by 9 bases and J by 6 bases, with 18 bases left in between. The CDR3 is made up of 14 amino acids. Germline assignment: CDR1 SNHLY and CDR2 FYNNEI. For the CDR3, the DNA is TGTGCCAGTAGACCGAGGGGATTTGGAAACATTCAGTACTTC. Protein: CASRPRGFGNIQYF.

The J gene is TRBJ2-1, the V gene TRBV7-9; D is uncertain. The CDR3 is made up of 14 amino acids. Looked up from germline, CDR1 is SEHNR and CDR2 is FQNEAQ (reference sequence). The ends were cut back, 5 bases at V and 8 bases at J, with 16 bases in the middle. CDR3 loop: CASSPGPLFDEQFF. The CDR3 nucleotides are TGTGCCAGCAGCCCTGGACCCCTCTTCGATGAGCAGTTCTTC.

The chain joins TRBV9 to TRBJ2-1, with 11 nucleotides matching TRBD2. Trimming took 0 bases from V and 6 from J; bases not matched to a gene: 5. In germline, CDR1 is SGDLS, CDR2 YYNGEE. This CDR3 is 16 amino acids long. CDR3 nucleotides: TGTGCCAGCAGCGTAGGGAATAGCGGGAGGGCCAATGAGCAGTTCTTC. Translated: CASSVGNSGRANEQFF. The whole variable domain, remainder taken from reference TRBV9 and TRBJ2-1, is DSGVTQTPKHLITATGQRVTLRCSPRSGDLSVYWYQQSLDQGLQFLIQYYNGEERAKGNILERFSAQQFPDLHSELNLSSLELGDSALYFCASSVGNSGRANEQFFGPGTRLTVL.

The V call is TRBV27, the J call TRBJ2-1, with 9 bases identical to TRBD2. The CDR3 is 16 amino acids. Germline CDR1 reads MNHEY; CDR2 reads SMNVEV (reference sequence). The V gene end was trimmed by 3 bases and the J gene end by 7 bases; junction bases not matched to a gene: 10. The CDR3 nucleotides read TGTGCCAGCAGTTTGGCCGCGGGAGGGATTTTAAATGAGCAGTTCTTC. Translation gives CASSLAAGGILNEQFF.